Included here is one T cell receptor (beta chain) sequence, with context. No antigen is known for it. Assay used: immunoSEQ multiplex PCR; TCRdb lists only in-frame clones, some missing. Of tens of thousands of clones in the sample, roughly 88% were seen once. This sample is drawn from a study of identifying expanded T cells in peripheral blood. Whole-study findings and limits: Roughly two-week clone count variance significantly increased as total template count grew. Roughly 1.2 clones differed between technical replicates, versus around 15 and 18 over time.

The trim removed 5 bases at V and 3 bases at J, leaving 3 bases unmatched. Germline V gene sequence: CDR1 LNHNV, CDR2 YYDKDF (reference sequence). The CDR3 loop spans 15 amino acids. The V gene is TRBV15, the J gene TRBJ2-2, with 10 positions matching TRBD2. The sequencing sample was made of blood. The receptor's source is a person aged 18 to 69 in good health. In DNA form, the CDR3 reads TGTGCCACCAGCTCTAGCGGGAGTCACACCGGGGAGCTGTTTTTT. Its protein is CATSSSGSHTGELFF.